Detailed here is one TCR beta chain. This sample is drawn from a study of blood T cell repertoires in COVID-19. TCRdb keeps only in-frame clones here, not all; method: immunoSEQ multiplex PCR. Among 77,000 or so clones listed, approximately 80% were seen once. The CDR3 length is 13 residues. Looked up from germline, CDR1 is ENHRY and CDR2 is SYGVKD. V trimming: 8 bases; J trimming: 4 bases; junction bases outside the gene matches: 6. The sample comprised peripheral blood. The receptor comes from a man aged 25-40 years with COVID-19, enrolled during active disease. The rearrangement uses TRBV10-3 and TRBJ2-5; TRBD2 matches at 8 bases. The CDR3: CAISQRERETQYF. The CDR3 coding sequence is TGTGCCATCTCCCAGCGGGAGAGAGAGACCCAGTACTTC.